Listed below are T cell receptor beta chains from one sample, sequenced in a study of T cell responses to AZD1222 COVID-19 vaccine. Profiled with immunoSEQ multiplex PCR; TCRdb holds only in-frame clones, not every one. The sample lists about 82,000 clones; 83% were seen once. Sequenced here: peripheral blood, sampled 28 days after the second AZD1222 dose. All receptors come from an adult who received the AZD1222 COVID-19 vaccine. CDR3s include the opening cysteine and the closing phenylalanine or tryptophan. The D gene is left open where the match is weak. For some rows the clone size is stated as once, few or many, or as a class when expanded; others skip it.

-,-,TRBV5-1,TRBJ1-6,CASSLAGRSPLHF,TGCGCCAGCAGCTTGGCAGGGCGATCACCCCTCCACTTT
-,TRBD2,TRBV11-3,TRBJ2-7,CASSKTSSGEQYF,TGTGCCAGCAGCAAGACTAGCTCGGGCGAGCAGTACTTC
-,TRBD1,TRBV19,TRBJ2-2,CASSRGPGQGNTGELFF,TGTGCCAGTAGTAGGGGCCCGGGACAGGGAAACACCGGGGAGCTGTTTTTT
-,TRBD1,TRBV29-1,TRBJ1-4,CSVETGTYNEKLFF,TGCAGCGTTGAGACAGGGACCTATAATGAAAAACTGTTTTTT
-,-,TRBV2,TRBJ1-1,CASNTRDTEAFF,TGTGCCAGCAACACCCGCGACACTGAAGCTTTCTTT
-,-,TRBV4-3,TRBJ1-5,CASSLNLNQPQHF,TGCGCCAGCAGCCTCAACTTGAATCAGCCCCAGCATTTT
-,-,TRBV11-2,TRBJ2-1,CASSLVTSYNEQFF,TGTGCCAGCAGCTTAGTGACCTCCTACAATGAGCAGTTCTTC
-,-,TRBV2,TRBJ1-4,CASSEGRKLFF,TGTGCCAGCAGTGAGGGACGCAAACTGTTTTTT
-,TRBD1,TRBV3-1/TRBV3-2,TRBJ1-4,CASSQTPGTAEKLFF,TGTGCCAGCAGCCAAACGCCGGGGACAGCTGAAAAACTGTTTTTT
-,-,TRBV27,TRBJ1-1,CASSLLGGNTEAFF,TGTGCCAGCAGTTTATTGGGGGGGAACACTGAAGCTTTCTTT
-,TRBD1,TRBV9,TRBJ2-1,CASSQRDSVVNEQFF,TGTGCCAGCAGCCAACGGGACAGCGTGGTGAATGAGCAGTTCTTC
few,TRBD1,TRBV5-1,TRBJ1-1,CASRHDRDTEAFF,TGCGCCAGCAGACACGACAGGGACACTGAAGCTTTCTTT
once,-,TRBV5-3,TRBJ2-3,CARSLGPTSTDTQYF,TGTGCCAGAAGCTTGGGGCCAACTAGCACAGATACGCAGTATTTT
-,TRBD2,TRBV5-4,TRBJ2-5,CASSPGGGREETQYF,TGTGCCAGCAGTCCGGGGGGAGGGAGAGAAGAGACCCAGTACTTC
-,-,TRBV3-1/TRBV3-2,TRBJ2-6,CASSQVGAVSSSGANVLTF,TGTGCCAGCAGCCAAGTGGGGGCGGTCTCGTCCTCTGGGGCCAACGTCCTGACTTTC
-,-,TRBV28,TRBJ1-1,CASSLRVRPEAFF,TGTGCCAGCAGTTTAAGGGTACGTCCTGAAGCTTTCTTT
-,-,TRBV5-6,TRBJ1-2,CASGPTGTGGDYGYTF,TGTGCCAGCGGACCAACCGGGACCGGAGGGGACTATGGCTACACCTTC
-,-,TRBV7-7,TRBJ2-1,CASSLAGAYNEQFF,TGTGCCAGCAGCTTAGCAGGGGCCTACAATGAGCAGTTCTTC
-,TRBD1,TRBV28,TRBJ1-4,CASIPSRGLGNEKLFF,TGTGCCAGCATCCCCTCAAGGGGGCTGGGTAATGAAAAACTGTTTTTT
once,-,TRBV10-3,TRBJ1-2,CAISEGGDSVYGYTF,TGTGCCATCAGTGAAGGTGGAGACTCTGTCTATGGCTACACCTTC
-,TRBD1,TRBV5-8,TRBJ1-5,CASSTGTGVQPQHF,TGTGCCAGCAGCACCGGGACAGGGGTTCAGCCCCAGCATTTT
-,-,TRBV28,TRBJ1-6,CASSLRNTGHLHF,TGTGCCAGCAGTTTACGTAATACGGGACACCTACACTTT
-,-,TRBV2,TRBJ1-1,CASISLRSGRGGAEAFF,TGTGCCAGCATATCCCTCCGGTCGGGCAGGGGAGGCGCTGAAGCTTTCTTT
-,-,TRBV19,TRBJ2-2,CASGGPGLLLTNTGELFF,TGTGCCAGTGGGGGCCCGGGACTCCTTCTGACAAACACCGGGGAGCTGTTTTTT
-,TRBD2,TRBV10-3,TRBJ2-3,CAISRGGITDTQYF,TGTGCCATCAGTCGCGGGGGAATCACAGATACGCAGTATTTT
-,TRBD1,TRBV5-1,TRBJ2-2,CASSLARTGGNTGELFF,TGCGCCAGCAGCTTGGCCAGGACAGGGGGAAACACCGGGGAGCTGTTTTTT
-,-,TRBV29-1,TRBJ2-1,CSVATIFDNEQFF,TGCAGCGTTGCCACTATTTTCGACAATGAGCAGTTCTTC
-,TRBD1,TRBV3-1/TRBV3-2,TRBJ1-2,CASRNFQGVGGYTF,TGTGCCAGCAGAAACTTCCAGGGGGTGGGTGGCTACACCTTC
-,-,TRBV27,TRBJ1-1,CASSSRATEAFF,TGTGCCAGCAGTAGTAGGGCCACTGAAGCTTTCTTT
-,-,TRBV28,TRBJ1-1,CASSPLLRRTEAFF,TGTGCCAGCAGTCCATTGCTGAGGAGGACTGAAGCTTTCTTT
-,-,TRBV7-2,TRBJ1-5,CASSLKADQPQHF,TGTGCCAGCAGCTTAAAGGCCGATCAGCCCCAGCATTTT
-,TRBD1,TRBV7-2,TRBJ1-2,CASSLGASGQGNGYTF,TGTGCCAGCAGCTTAGGGGCTTCGGGACAGGGAAATGGCTACACCTTC
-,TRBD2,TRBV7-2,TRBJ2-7,CASSQMLAGGRREQYF,TGTGCCAGCAGCCAAATGCTAGCGGGGGGACGACGCGAGCAGTACTTC
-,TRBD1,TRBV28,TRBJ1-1,CASIEHQGGRIEAFF,TGTGCCAGCATCGAACACCAGGGGGGTCGTATTGAAGCTTTCTTT
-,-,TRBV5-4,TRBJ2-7,CASSPEPGRSSYEQYF,TGTGCCAGCAGCCCTGAACCGGGACGTAGCTCCTACGAGCAGTACTTC
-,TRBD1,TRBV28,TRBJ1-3,CASKPTGSPQNTIYF,TGTGCCAGCAAACCGACAGGGTCCCCCCAAAACACCATATATTTT
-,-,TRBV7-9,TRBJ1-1,CASSFTVDTEAFF,TGTGCCAGCAGCTTCACGGTGGACACTGAAGCTTTCTTT
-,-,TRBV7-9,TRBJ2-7,CASRLNYEQYF,TGTGCCAGCAGACTCAATTACGAGCAGTACTTC
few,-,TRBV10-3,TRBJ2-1,CAISGADLVSYNEQFF,TGTGCCATCAGTGGGGCTGACTTGGTCTCCTACAATGAGCAGTTCTTC
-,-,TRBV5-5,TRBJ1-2,CASSLQVGSYGYTF,TGTGCCAGCAGCTTGCAAGTCGGGAGCTATGGCTACACCTTC
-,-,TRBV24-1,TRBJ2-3,CATRGGIGTDTQYF,TGTGCCACCAGGGGCGGGATTGGCACAGATACGCAGTATTTT
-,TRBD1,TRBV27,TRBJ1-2,CASSFDRGLGYTF,TGTGCCAGCAGTTTCGACAGGGGGCTTGGCTACACCTTC
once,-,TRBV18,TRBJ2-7,CASSPPMGGGYEQYF,TGTGCCAGCTCACCACCGATGGGAGGTGGCTACGAGCAGTACTTC
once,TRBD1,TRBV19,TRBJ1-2,CASSSQGAINYGYTF,TGTGCCAGTAGTTCCCAGGGGGCGATCAACTATGGCTACACCTTC
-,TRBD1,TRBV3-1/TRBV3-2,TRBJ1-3,CASSDHRGGNTIYF,TGTGCCAGCAGCGACCACAGGGGTGGAAACACCATATATTTT
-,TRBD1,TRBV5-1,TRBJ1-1,CASSPGTGVRGTEAFF,TGCGCCAGCAGCCCTGGGACAGGGGTTCGGGGCACTGAAGCTTTCTTT
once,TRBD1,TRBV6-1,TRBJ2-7,CASSDGTGGYEQYF,TGTGCCAGCAGTGACGGGACAGGAGGCTACGAGCAGTACTTC
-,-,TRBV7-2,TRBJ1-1,CASSLAGTTEAFF,TGTGCCAGCAGCTTAGCCGGCACCACTGAAGCTTTCTTT
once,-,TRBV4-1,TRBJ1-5,CASSQSEYSNQPQHF,TGCGCCAGCAGCCAATCAGAGTATAGCAATCAGCCCCAGCATTTT